This is a list of T cell receptor beta chains from one sample in a study of T cells expressing NK-cell markers. Using the 5' RACE reads, TCRdb records one entry per CDR3 protein without DNA. Its clone listing holds about 540,000 distinct CDR3 sequences. The sample taken for sequencing was blood T cells: a sorted CD56 or NKG2C T cell subset, CD4+ or CD8+ T cells, or bulk PBMC T cells (not recorded which). These receptors all come from a man aged 18 to 30 in good health. Both conserved end residues are part of each CDR3. Each record gives: V gene, J gene, CDR3 protein.

>TRBV19|TRBJ2-1
CASSAQTGVRYNEQFF
>TRBV11-2|TRBJ2-3
CASRSLPSGSLSFGTQYF
>TRBV20-1|TRBJ2-3
CSASIGTSPSTDTQYF
>TRBV5-1|TRBJ2-1
CASSVPTSVDNEQFF
>TRBV29-1|TRBJ2-7
CSVEENRDAAYEQYF
>TRBV5-1|TRBJ2-3
CASSLSSQGPTDTQYF
>TRBV5-6|TRBJ2-5
CASSKIETQYF
>TRBV6-2/TRBV6-3|TRBJ2-2
CASIHIYTGELFF
>TRBV6-1|TRBJ1-4
CASSRGRATSTNEKLFF
>TRBV6-5|TRBJ1-4
CASSYGGTAEKLFF
>TRBV28|TRBJ2-7
CASSFMRGYEQYF
>TRBV20-1|TRBJ2-1
CSARVTGGRRNEQFF
>TRBV3-1|TRBJ1-5
CASSRQGGSNQPQHF
>TRBV10-3|TRBJ2-5
CAISEKTSGKETQYF
>TRBV7-6|TRBJ2-2
CASSLAWGEFVGELFF
>TRBV20-1|TRBJ2-3
CSARAVGRGTDTQYF
>TRBV10-3|TRBJ1-2
CAISEQTGAPRGYTF
>TRBV12-3/TRBV12-4|TRBJ2-2
CASSVRQETGELFF
>TRBV12-3/TRBV12-4|TRBJ2-1
CAISVGREFYNEQFF
>TRBV7-6|TRBJ2-2
CASSLVWSGELFF
>TRBV11-1|TRBJ2-2
CASRSHEVKPSGRTGELFF
>TRBV7-9|TRBJ1-5
CASRQGNQPQHF
>TRBV6-2/TRBV6-3|TRBJ2-7
CASSSFRGGRYEQYF
>TRBV29-1|TRBJ2-1
CSVWRPGGYNEQFF
>TRBV9|TRBJ2-2
CASSSIPGHKDTGELFF
>TRBV29-1|TRBJ2-1
CSVTGGQGTSGSNEQFF
>TRBV16|TRBJ2-7
CASSPRGQGWYEQYF
>TRBV28|TRBJ2-7
CASSLWGLGRNEQYF
>TRBV11-1|TRBJ1-1
CASSPVGGFTEAFF
>TRBV6-1|TRBJ1-4
CASRNRGHGEKLFF
>TRBV24-1|TRBJ2-5
CATRVQGAQETQYF
>TRBV12-3/TRBV12-4|TRBJ2-1
CASSISSGTGIQFF
>TRBV29-1|TRBJ2-3
CSVDILAGVDTQYF
>TRBV28|TRBJ2-7
CASTLGTGDYEQYF
>TRBV4-2|TRBJ1-1
CASSQDTRRVGNTEAFF
>TRBV28|TRBJ2-1
CASSFFAGEQFF